The subject of this entry is one TCR beta chain. As for treatment: oral pan-JAK inhibitor, 5-10 mg twice daily. CDR3 size: 12 residues. CDR1 SQVTM and CDR2 ANQGSEA come from the germline V gene. V gave up 7 bases and J gave up 8 bases, with 17 bases separating them. This sample was taken from a study of CD8+ T cells in alopecia areata. Study-wide context: Treated individuals took tofacitinib by mouth, 5 to 10 mg twice daily.

It was cDNA, reverse transcribed from extracted RNA, that served as the sequencing template. Only in-frame clones appear in the TCRdb table, and some are missing; sequencing was by immunoSEQ multiplex PCR. The sample has about 270,000 clones, about 62% seen once. This sequence joins TRBV29-1 and TRBJ2-5; D call uncertain. The TCR originated in a human donor with alopecia areata. The sequencing used CD4+ T cells sorted from blood, collected at week 52, from a patient treated with tofacitinib. CDR3 DNA: TGCAGCGGCCGCCGGGCCTCCGATACCCAGTACTTC. This encodes CSGRRASDTQYF.